A single sample is the source of the 8 T cell receptor beta chains below, sequenced in a study of T cell responses to AZD1222 COVID-19 vaccine. TCRdb's table, derived via immunoSEQ multiplex PCR, lists solely in-frame clones and lacks some. The sample contains tens of thousands of clones, less than 90% of which appear only once. Here the sequenced sample was peripheral blood, taken on day 0 of AZD1222 vaccination. The receptors stem from an adult in good health.

The chain combines TRBV19 with TRBJ2-2, with 10 bases aligning to TRBD1. Per germline, CDR1 LNHDA and CDR2 SQIVND (reference sequence). Unmatched junction bases numbered 13, after V lost 8 bases and J lost 4 bases. The CDR3 has 17 residues. Here the CDR3 reads CASGPGQGLSGTGELFF. The DNA of the CDR3 is TGTGCCAGTGGTCCGGGACAGGGGTTGTCAGGCACCGGGGAGCTGTTTTTT. Complete variable domain (other parts from reference TRBV19 and TRBJ2-2): DGGITQSPKYLFRKEGQNVTLSCEQNLNHDAMYWYRQDPGQGLRLIYYSQIVNDFQKGDIAEGYSVSREKKESFPLTVTSAQKNPTAFYLCASGPGQGLSGTGELFFGEGSRLTVL.

This clone was counted a few times. The chain has TRBV24-1 and TRBJ1-4; D is ambiguous. V was shortened by 7 bases and J by 8 bases, with 10 bases between the two germline ends. This CDR3 has 12 residues. CDR1 is KGHDR, CDR2 SFDVKD, per germline. In nucleotides, the CDR3 is TGTGCCACCAGCGAGACTGGGGAAAAACTGTTTTTT. Its translation: CATSETGEKLFF.

The chain combines TRBV27 with TRBJ1-2; D gene unclear. Germline lookup yields CDR1 MNHEY and CDR2 SMNVEV (reference sequence). The length of the CDR3 is 15 residues. The V gene lost 3 bases and the J gene lost 8 bases, with 19 bases spanning the gap. CDR3 amino acids: CASSLINPWAQGYTF. The DNA for the CDR3 is TGTGCCAGCAGTTTGATCAACCCGTGGGCGCAGGGCTACACCTTC.

The V call is TRBV9, the J call TRBJ1-5; D is unclear. V shed 0 bases and J shed 5 bases, with 6 bases lying between them. The germline V gene encodes CDR1 SGDLS and CDR2 YYNGEE. This CDR3 has 13 amino acids. CDR3: CASSVGLDQPQHF. The CDR3 nucleotides are TGTGCCAGCAGCGTAGGGTTGGATCAGCCCCAGCATTTT.

The V and J genes are TRBV5-4 and TRBJ2-7; tentative D call: TRBD1 (6 bases). Germline values: CDR1 SGHNT, CDR2 YYREEE (reference sequence). The V end was cut by 2 bases, the J end by 1 base, with 13 bases between. The CDR3 spans 15 residues. For the CDR3, the DNA is TGTGCCAGCAGCTTAGATCAACAGGGTTCCTACGAGCAGTACTTC. The encoded protein is CASSLDQQGSYEQYF.

The chain combines TRBV2 with TRBJ1-5, with a tentative D call TRBD1 (5 bases). The V and J ends lost 6 bases and 5 bases respectively, with 14 bases between them. The CDR3 loop spans 14 amino acids. Per the germline V gene, CDR1 is SNHLY and CDR2 is FYNNEI. The CDR3 loop reads CASSAGTSHQPQHF. The CDR3 coding sequence is TGTGCCAGCAGCGCCGGGACCTCCCATCAGCCCCAGCATTTT. Full variable domain (outside the CDR3, taken from reference TRBV2 and TRBJ1-5): EPEVTQTPSHQVTQMGQEVILRCVPISNHLYFYWYRQILGQKVEFLVSFYNNEISEKSEIFDDQFSVERPDGSNFTLKIRSTKLEDSAMYFCASSAGTSHQPQHFGDGTRLSIL.

This sequence joins TRBV24-1 and TRBJ2-7, with D perhaps TRBD1 (5 bases). Germline lookup yields CDR1 KGHDR and CDR2 SFDVKD. The CDR3 is 16 amino acids. The V and J ends lost 5 bases and 2 bases respectively, with 18 bases between them. This chain's CDR3 is CATSGYSGQGTYEQYF. DNA of the CDR3: TGTGCCACCAGTGGGTATTCTGGGCAGGGTACCTACGAGCAGTACTTC.

The J gene is TRBJ2-2, the V gene TRBV5-6, with D possibly being TRBD1 (5 bases). CDR3 length equals 16 residues. Between the trimmed V and J ends, which lost 5 bases and 3 bases, there was a span of 17 bases. The germline V gene encodes CDR1 SGHDT and CDR2 YYEEEE. The DNA of the CDR3 is TGTGCCAGCAGACTGGATCCTACAGGTTACACCGGGGAGCTGTTTTTT. It encodes CASRLDPTGYTGELFF.